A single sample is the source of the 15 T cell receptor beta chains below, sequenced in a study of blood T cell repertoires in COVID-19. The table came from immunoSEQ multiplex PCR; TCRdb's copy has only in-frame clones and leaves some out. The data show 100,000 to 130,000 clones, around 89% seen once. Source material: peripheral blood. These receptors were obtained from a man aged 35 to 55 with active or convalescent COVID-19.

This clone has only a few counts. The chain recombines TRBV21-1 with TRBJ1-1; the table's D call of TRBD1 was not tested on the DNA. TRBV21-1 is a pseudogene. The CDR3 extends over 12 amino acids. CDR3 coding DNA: TGTGCCAGACCGAGACAGGCCCCTGAAGCTTTCTTT. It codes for CARPRQAPEAFF.

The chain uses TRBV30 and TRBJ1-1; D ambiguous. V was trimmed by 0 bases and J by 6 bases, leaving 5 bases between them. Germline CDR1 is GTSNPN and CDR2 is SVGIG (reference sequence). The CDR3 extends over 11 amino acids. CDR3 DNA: TGTGCCTGGAGTGTCCGTGCTGAAGCTTTCTTT. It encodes CAWSVRAEAFF.

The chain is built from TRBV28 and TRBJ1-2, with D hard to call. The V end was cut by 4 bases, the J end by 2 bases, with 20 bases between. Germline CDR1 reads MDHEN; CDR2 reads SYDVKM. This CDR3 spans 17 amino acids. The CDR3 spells CASSSAGSGTRNYGYTF. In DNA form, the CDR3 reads TGTGCCAGCAGTTCGGCCGGGTCGGGTACTCGCAACTATGGCTACACCTTC.

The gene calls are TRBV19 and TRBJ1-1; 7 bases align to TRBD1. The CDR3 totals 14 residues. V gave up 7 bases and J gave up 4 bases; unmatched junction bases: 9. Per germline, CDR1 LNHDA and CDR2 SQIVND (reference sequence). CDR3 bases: TGTGCCAGTACCGTAGGGACAGTTGGCACTGAAGCTTTCTTT. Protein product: CASTVGTVGTEAFF.

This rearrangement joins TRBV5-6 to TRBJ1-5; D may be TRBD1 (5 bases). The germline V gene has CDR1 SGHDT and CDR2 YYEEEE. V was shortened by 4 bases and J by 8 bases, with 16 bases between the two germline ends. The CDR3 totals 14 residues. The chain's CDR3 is CASSLGHFGEPQHF. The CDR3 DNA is TGTGCCAGCAGCCTGGGGCACTTCGGGGAGCCCCAGCATTTT.

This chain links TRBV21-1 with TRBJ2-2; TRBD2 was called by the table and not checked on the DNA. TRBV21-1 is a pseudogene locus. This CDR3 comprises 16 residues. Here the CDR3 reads CASRLGLAGGKGELFF. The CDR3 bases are TGTGCCAGCAGACTCGGACTAGCGGGCGGGAAGGGGGAGCTGTTTTTT.

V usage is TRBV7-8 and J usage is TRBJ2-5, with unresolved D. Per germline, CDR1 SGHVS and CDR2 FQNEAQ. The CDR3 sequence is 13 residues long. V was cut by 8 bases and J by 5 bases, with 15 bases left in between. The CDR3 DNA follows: TGTGCCAGCGGAAGTTCGACCGGGGAGACCCAGTACTTC. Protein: CASGSSTGETQYF.

CDR3 region: CATSDSGTGAYEQYF. For the CDR3, the DNA is TGTGCCACCAGTGATTCAGGGACAGGGGCCTACGAGCAGTACTTC. This chain links TRBV24-1 with TRBJ2-7; 10 bases line up with TRBD1. Trimming took 2 bases from V and 2 from J; bases not matched to a gene: 2. The germline CDR1 and CDR2 sequences are KGHDR and SFDVKD. The CDR3 is made up of 15 amino acids.

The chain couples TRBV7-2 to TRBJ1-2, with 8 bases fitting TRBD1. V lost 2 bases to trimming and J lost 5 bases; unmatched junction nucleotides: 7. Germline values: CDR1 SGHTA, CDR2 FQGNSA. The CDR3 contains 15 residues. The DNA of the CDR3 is TGTGCCAGCAGCTTACAGGGGGCAGGGTGGTATGGCTACACCTTC. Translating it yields CASSLQGAGWYGYTF. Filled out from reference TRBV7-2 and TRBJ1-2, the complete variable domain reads GAGVSQSPSNKVTEKGKDVELRCDPISGHTALYWYRQSLGQGLEFLIYFQGNSAPDKSGLPSDRFSAERTGGSVSTLTIQRTQQEDSAVYLCASSLQGAGWYGYTFGSGTRLTVV.

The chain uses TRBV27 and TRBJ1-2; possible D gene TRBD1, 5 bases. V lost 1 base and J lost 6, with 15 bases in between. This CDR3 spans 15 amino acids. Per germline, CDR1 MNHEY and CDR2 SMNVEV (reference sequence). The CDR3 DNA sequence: TGTGCCAGCAGTTTATTGTCGGGGGTTCGTGATGGCTACACCTTC. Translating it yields CASSLLSGVRDGYTF.

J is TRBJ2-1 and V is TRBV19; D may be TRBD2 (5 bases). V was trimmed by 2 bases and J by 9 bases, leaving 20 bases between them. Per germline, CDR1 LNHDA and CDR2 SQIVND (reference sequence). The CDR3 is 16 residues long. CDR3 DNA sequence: TGTGCCAGTAGTATAAATCTTGATTCCCGGAGCGGTGAGCAGTTCTTC. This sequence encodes CASSINLDSRSGEQFF.

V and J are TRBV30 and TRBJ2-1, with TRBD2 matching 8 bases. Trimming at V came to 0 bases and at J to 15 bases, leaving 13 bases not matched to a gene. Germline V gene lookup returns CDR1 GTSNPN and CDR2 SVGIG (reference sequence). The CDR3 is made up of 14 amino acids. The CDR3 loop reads CAWSVPGIAGRGFF. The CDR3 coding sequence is TGTGCCTGGAGTGTACCCGGCATAGCGGGAAGGGGGTTCTTC. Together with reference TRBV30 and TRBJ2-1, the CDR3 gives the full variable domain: SQTIHQWPATLVQPVGSPLSLECTVEGTSNPNLYWYRQAAGRGLQLLFYSVGIGQISSEVPQNLSASRPQDRQFILSSKKLLLSDSGFYLCAWSVPGIAGRGFFGPGTRLTVL.

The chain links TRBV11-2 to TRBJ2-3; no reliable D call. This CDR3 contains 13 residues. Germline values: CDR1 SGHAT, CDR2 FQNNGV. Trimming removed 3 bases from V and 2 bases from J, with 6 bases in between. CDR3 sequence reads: CASSFENTDTQYF. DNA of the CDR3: TGTGCCAGCAGCTTCGAGAACACAGATACGCAGTATTTT.

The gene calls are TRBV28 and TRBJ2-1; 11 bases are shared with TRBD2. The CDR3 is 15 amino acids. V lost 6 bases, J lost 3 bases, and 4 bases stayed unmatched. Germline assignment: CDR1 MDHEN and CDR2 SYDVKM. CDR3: CASSRGLADYNEQFF. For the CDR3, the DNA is TGTGCCAGCAGCCGGGGACTAGCGGACTACAATGAGCAGTTCTTC.

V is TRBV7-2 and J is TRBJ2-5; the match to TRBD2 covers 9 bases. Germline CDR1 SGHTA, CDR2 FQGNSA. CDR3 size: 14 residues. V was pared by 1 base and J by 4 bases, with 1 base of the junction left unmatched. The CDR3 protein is CASSLELAGETQYF. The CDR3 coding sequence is TGTGCCAGCAGCTTAGAACTAGCGGGAGAGACCCAGTACTTC.